What follows are 22 T cell receptor beta chains derived from one specimen sequenced in a study of CD4 and CD8 cells across lung adenocarcinoma regions. TCRdb recomputed calls from the PCR reads with MiXCR, one row per CDR3 protein. The profile shows roughly 25,000 distinct CDR3 sequences, about 50% of them singletons. Sample: CD8+ T cells from the center of a lung tumor. These receptors originate from a male donor with lung adenocarcinoma. The CD4 and CD8 labels of this study may be unreliable.

The chain employs TRBV6-4 and TRBJ2-3; D assignment may be TRBD1 or TRBD2 (6 bases each). The J call may be mistaken, given a closer DNA end match to TRBJ2-4. This CDR3 has 14 amino acids. CDR1 is MRHNA and CDR2 is SNTAGT in the germline V gene. CDR3 residues: CASCGTGATDIQYF. Here the CDR3 DNA reads TGTGCCAGCTGTGGGACGGGGGCCACAGACATTCAGTACTTC.

The V call is TRBV10-1, the J call TRBJ2-2, with D unclear. Trimming took off 7 bases at V and 4 bases at J, with 13 bases between the two ends. CDR3 size: 14 residues. Germline loops: CDR1 WNHNN, CDR2 SYGVQD (reference sequence). For the CDR3, the DNA is TGCGCCAGCAACCCCAAGACGGGCACCGGGGAGCTGTTTTTT. Its protein is CASNPKTGTGELFF.

This clonotype was picked up a small number of times. The rearrangement links TRBV2 to TRBJ2-5, with 7 bases that match TRBD2. The CDR3 sequence is 14 residues long. With V trimmed by 6 bases and J by 2 bases, 6 bases remained unmatched. Looked up from germline, CDR1 is SNHLY and CDR2 is FYNNEI. CDR3 nucleotide sequence: TGTGCCAGCAGGGGAGGGACTTTGCAAGAGACCCAGTACTTC. As protein: CASRGGTLQETQYF.

This clonotype has more than one count but fewer than ten. CDR3 sequence reads: CASSYHRGSSKGNYNEQFF. Here the CDR3 DNA reads TGTGCCAGCAGTTACCACAGGGGGAGTTCAAAGGGGAATTACAATGAGCAGTTCTTC. V is TRBV6-5 and J is TRBJ2-1, with 8 bases aligning to TRBD1. Germline trimming cut 2 bases from V and 4 bases from J; bases unmatched to any gene: 16. The CDR3 runs 19 residues. From germline, CDR1 is MNHEY and CDR2 SVGAGI.

Details on this clonotype: Germline is not matched at one junction end, which may reflect a read error. This chain connects TRBV6-1 to TRBJ2-5; tentatively, D is TRBD1 (6 bases). Germline-derived CDR1 and CDR2 are MNHNS and SASEGT. The CDR3 runs 15 residues. This CDR3 reads CARGKGGRDQETQYF. CDR3 nucleotides: TGTGCCAGGGGCAAAGGGGGACGAGACCAAGAGACGCAGTACTTC.

This clonotype was seen only once. The CDR3 region is CASCSGLGATDTQYF. CDR3 nucleotides: TGTGCCAGTTGCTCGGGGCTCGGAGCCACAGACACGCAGTACTTC. This chain connects TRBV6-1 to TRBJ2-4; D tentatively fits TRBD1 or TRBD2 (5 bases each). The germline V and J ends were trimmed by 9 bases and 13 bases, with 28 bases remaining between them. The germline V gene has CDR1 MNHNS and CDR2 SASEGT. CDR3 length: 15 residues.

By sample fraction, this clonotype is medium-sized. The CDR3 DNA reads as TGTGCCAGCAGTGAGACAGGGCCCAATCAGCCCCAGCATTTT. It specifies CASSETGPNQPQHF. The chain links TRBV6-1 to TRBJ1-5, with 7 bases aligning to TRBD1. Germline CDR1 reads MNHNS; CDR2 reads SASEGT. The V gene end was trimmed by 3 bases and the J gene end by 3 bases; junction bases not matched to a gene: 2. The CDR3 is made up of 14 amino acids.

Concerning this clonotype itself: At one end, the junction sequence differs from germline, possibly due to a read error. The chain recombines TRBV14 with TRBJ2-3; D tentatively reads TRBD1 or TRBD2 (7 bases each). CDR1 and CDR2 from the germline V gene are SGHDN and FVKESK. The CDR3 extends over 14 amino acids. In nucleotides, the CDR3 is TGTGCGAGCAGGGGGGGACGGGCCAAAGATACCCAGTATTTT. Translation: CASRGGRAKDTQYF.

This clonotype is deemed medium-sized. The chain carries TRBV6-1 and TRBJ2-5; 10 bases map to TRBD2. This CDR3 has 16 residues. The ends lost 5 bases at V and 4 bases at J; junction bases unmatched: 10. The germline V gene encodes CDR1 MNHNS and CDR2 SASEGT. The chain's CDR3 is CASSPQLAGDGETQYF. The CDR3 nucleotides are TGTGCCAGCAGTCCCCAGCTAGCGGGAGACGGAGAGACCCAGTACTTC.

The chain joins TRBV20-1 to TRBJ2-1; 15 bases are a match to TRBD2. The CDR3 consists of 17 residues. From germline, CDR1 is DFQATT and CDR2 SNEGSKA (reference sequence). The V segment lost 3 bases and the J segment 4 bases; nucleotides outside the gene matches: 7. The CDR3 sequence: CSASRGLAGGLYNEQFF. CDR3 in DNA: TGCAGTGCTAGCCGAGGACTAGCGGGAGGGTTGTACAATGAGCAGTTCTTC.

The chain couples TRBV6-5 to TRBJ1-2; no definite D call. V lost 4 bases, J lost 1 base, and 22 bases lay in between. Germline CDR1 MNHEY, CDR2 SVGAGI. CDR3 length: 18 residues. The CDR3 reads CASSSSGVGRKNNYGYTF. In nucleotides, the CDR3 is TGTGCCAGCAGTTCCTCTGGGGTGGGTCGTAAAAATAACTATGGCTACACCTTC.

The V gene is TRBV5-1, the J gene TRBJ2-2; D uncertain. CDR1 and CDR2 from the germline V gene are SGHRS and YFSETQ. CDR3 size: 13 residues. Between the trimmed V and J ends, which lost 1 base and 6 bases, there was a span of 7 bases. This chain's CDR3 is CASSLKVAGELFF. The CDR3 DNA is TGCGCCAGCAGCTTGAAGGTAGCCGGGGAGCTGTTTTTT.

In its sample, this clonotype was seen many times. The chain has TRBV10-1 and TRBJ1-2; 9 positions match TRBD1. The CDR3 has 16 residues. Germline V lookup: CDR1 WNHNN, CDR2 SYGVQD (reference sequence). The junction had 11 bases not matched to a gene; V was cut back by 3 bases and J by 6 bases. CDR3 sequence (DNA): TGCGCCAGCAGTGATCCCGGGACAGGGCCCCTCGATGGCTACACCTTC. Protein: CASSDPGTGPLDGYTF.

The rearrangement joins TRBV6-1 to TRBJ1-5, with no clear D. The J call may not be correct, given that the DNA end is closer to TRBJ1-6. Germline V lookup: CDR1 MNHNS, CDR2 SASEGT. The CDR3 is made up of 15 amino acids. CDR3 DNA sequence: TGTGCCAGCAGTGAATTTGGGGTGACGGGTCAGCCCCTCCACTTT. This encodes CASSEFGVTGQPLHF.

This clonotype was seen ten or more times. The chain has TRBV30 and TRBJ2-1; a weak D match, TRBD2 (5 bases). Judging by the DNA end, TRBJ2-7 fits better; the J call may be wrong. This CDR3 spans 15 amino acids. The V gene's germline CDR1 is GTSNPN and CDR2 SVGIG (reference sequence). Written as DNA, the CDR3 is TGTGCCTGGAGTGTACCTAGCAGTAGAGCTTACGAGCAGTACTTC. It translates to CAWSVPSSRAYEQYF.

As concerns this clonotype: A read error may produce the germline difference seen at one junction end. The chain joins TRBV24-1 to TRBJ2-3; 8 bases fit TRBD2. Germline CDR1 is KGHDR and CDR2 is SFDVKD. The CDR3 covers 15 residues. The CDR3 reads CATSGGSGVKNTQYF. CDR3 in DNA: TGTGCCACCAGTGGAGGTAGCGGGGTCAAAAACACGCAGTATTTC.

This clonotype appeared once. The V gene is TRBV10-3, the J gene TRBJ2-5; 9 bases agree with TRBD1. The DNA matches TRBJ2-7 better at its end, which makes the J call doubtful. CDR1 is ENHRY, CDR2 SYGVKD, per germline. The CDR3 runs 16 residues. CDR3 residues: CAISGRKTGQGGEQYF. The CDR3 DNA reads TGTGCCATCAGTGGAAGGAAAACGGGACAGGGTGGCGAGCAGTACTTC.

This clonotype was seen just once. This chain joins TRBV6-1 and TRBJ2-2; the match to TRBD1 covers 7 bases. The trim removed 6 bases at V and 16 bases at J, leaving 17 bases unmatched. Germline values: CDR1 MNHNS, CDR2 SASEGT. The CDR3 runs 14 residues. CDR3 nucleotide sequence: TGTGCCAGCAGCACAGGGGTGGGTACCGAGAAGCAGTTTTTT. It specifies CASSTGVGTEKQFF.

This clonotype was counted once. The chain links TRBV7-9 to TRBJ2-1; 7 bases map to TRBD2. TRBJ2-5 matches the DNA end more closely, so the J call is doubtful. This CDR3 has 16 residues. The germline V gene has CDR1 SEHNR and CDR2 FQNEAQ (reference sequence). CDR3 in DNA: TGTGCCAGCAGCTTAGCGGCTGGCGGGAGCACAGATACCCAGTACTTC. Amino acid sequence: CASSLAAGGSTDTQYF.

J is TRBJ1-3 and V is TRBV12-3 or TRBV12-4; 9 nucleotides align to TRBD1. The V gene end was trimmed by 5 bases and the J gene end by 4 bases; junction bases not matched to a gene: 3. The CDR3 runs to 14 residues. The CDR3 is CASSTGTGGNTIYF. The DNA of the CDR3 is TGTGCCAGCAGTACCGGGACAGGGGGAAACACCATATATTTT.

This clonotype turned up a few times. This chain connects TRBV3-1 to TRBJ2-1, with 9 positions matching TRBD2. The V gene's germline CDR1 is LGHDT and CDR2 YNNKEL (reference sequence). V lost 1 base, J lost 4 bases, and 5 bases stayed unmatched. There are 16 residues in the CDR3. CDR3 amino acids: CASSQGLADAYNEQFF. CDR3 DNA sequence: TGTGCCAGCAGCCAAGGACTAGCGGACGCATACAATGAGCAGTTCTTC.

This clonotype was seen many times. The V and J genes are TRBV28 and TRBJ2-3; D is undetermined. V was clipped by 3 bases and J by 5 bases, with 6 bases between them. The CDR3 contains 12 residues. From germline, CDR1 is MDHEN and CDR2 SYDVKM. In DNA form, the CDR3 reads TGTGCCAGCAGTTTCAGGATAGATACGCAGTATTTT. It codes for CASSFRIDTQYF.